Below, 4 T cell receptor beta chains from the same sample are listed, as sequenced in a study of blood T cells in healthy people across ages. A second PCR of 7 to 11 cycles used a sample-barcoded 5' primer and a J-beta primer mix. From the 5' RACE reads, TCRdb called clonotypes with MiXCR, one entry per CDR3 protein. The sample includes 600,000 or so distinct CDR3 sequences, about 30% seen only once; the top ten take around 14%. Sequences were obtained from blood. The receptors come from a woman over 75 in good health.

The chain has TRBV20-1 and TRBJ2-7, with TRBD2 identical over 7 bases. Germline assignment: CDR1 DFQATT and CDR2 SNEGSKA (reference sequence). Trimming removed 3 bases from V and 4 bases from J; junction bases left unmatched: 12. The CDR3 runs 15 residues. The CDR3 here is CSARSYLSGGYEQYF. For the CDR3, the DNA is TGCAGTGCTAGGTCCTACCTTTCGGGGGGATACGAGCAGTACTTC.

V is TRBV20-1 and J is TRBJ2-3; 11 nucleotides agree with TRBD1. Unmatched junction bases numbered 8, after V lost 3 bases and J lost 6 bases. Germline V CDR1 and CDR2: DFQATT, SNEGSKA (reference sequence). The CDR3 loop spans 15 amino acids. CDR3 region: CSASFGTGGGDTQYF. The DNA for the CDR3 is TGCAGTGCTAGCTTCGGGACAGGGGGGGGGGATACGCAGTATTTT.

The table lists this clonotype with a count of one. The CDR3 DNA reads TGTGCCAGCAGCCCCCCCAACGCCAATGAGCAGTTCTTC. This encodes CASSPPNANEQFF. The chain recombines TRBV7-2 with TRBJ2-1; D remains unclear. Germline values: CDR1 SGHTA, CDR2 FQGNSA. Trimming pared 5 bases from V and 6 bases from J, leaving 11 bases between. The CDR3 is 13 residues long.

This chain links TRBV4-1 with TRBJ1-6; no clear D. The CDR3 has 14 residues. Germline assignment: CDR1 MGHRA and CDR2 YSYEKL. Between the trimmed V and J ends, which lost 0 bases and 9 bases, there was a span of 9 bases. In DNA, the CDR3 is TGCGCCAGCAGCCAAGATTCCGAATTTTCACCCCTCCACTTT. This sequence encodes CASSQDSEFSPLHF.